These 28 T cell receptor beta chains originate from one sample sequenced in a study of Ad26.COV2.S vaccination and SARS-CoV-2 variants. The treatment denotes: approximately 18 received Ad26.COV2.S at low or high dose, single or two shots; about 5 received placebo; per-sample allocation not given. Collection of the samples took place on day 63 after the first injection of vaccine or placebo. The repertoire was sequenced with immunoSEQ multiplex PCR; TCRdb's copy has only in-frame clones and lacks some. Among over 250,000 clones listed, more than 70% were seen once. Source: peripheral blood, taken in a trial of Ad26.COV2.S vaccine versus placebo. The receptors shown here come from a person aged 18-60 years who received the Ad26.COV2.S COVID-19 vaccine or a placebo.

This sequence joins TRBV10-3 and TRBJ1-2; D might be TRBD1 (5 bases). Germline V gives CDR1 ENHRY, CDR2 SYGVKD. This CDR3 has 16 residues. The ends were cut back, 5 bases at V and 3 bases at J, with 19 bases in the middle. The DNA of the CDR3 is TGTGCCATCAGTTTATCCGGGACCCCGGCTGACTATGGCTACACCTTC. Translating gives CAISLSGTPADYGYTF.

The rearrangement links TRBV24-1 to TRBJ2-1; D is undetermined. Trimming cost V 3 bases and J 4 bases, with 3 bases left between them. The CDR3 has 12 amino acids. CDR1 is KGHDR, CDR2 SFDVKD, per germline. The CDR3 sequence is CATSDIYNEQFF. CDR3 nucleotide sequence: TGTGCCACCAGTGATATATACAATGAGCAGTTCTTC.

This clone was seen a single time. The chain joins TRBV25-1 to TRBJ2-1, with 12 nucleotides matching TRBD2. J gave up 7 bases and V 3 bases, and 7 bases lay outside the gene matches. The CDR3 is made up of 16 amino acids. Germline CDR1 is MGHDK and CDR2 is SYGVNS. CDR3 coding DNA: TGTGCCAGCAGTGATGCGACTAGCGGGAGTTATAATGAGCAGTTCTTC. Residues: CASSDATSGSYNEQFF.

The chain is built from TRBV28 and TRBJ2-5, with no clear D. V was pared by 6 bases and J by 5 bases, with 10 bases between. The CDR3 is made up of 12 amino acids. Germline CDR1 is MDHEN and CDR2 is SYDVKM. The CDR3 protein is CASRQVPETQYF. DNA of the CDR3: TGTGCCAGCAGGCAGGTCCCTGAGACCCAGTACTTC.

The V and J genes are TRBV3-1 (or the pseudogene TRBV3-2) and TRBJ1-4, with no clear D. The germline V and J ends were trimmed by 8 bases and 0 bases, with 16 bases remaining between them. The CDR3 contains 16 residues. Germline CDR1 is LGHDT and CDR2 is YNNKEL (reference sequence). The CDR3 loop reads CASRGSPSSTNEKLFF. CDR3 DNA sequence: TGTGCCAGCCGTGGCTCACCTTCCTCAACTAATGAAAAACTGTTTTTT.

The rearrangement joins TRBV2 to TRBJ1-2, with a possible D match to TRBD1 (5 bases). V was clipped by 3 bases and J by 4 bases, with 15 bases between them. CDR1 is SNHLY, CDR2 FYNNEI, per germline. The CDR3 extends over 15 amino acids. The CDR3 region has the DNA TGTGCCAGCAGTGAGGACAATCCCCTGATCTATGGCTACACCTTC. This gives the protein CASSEDNPLIYGYTF.

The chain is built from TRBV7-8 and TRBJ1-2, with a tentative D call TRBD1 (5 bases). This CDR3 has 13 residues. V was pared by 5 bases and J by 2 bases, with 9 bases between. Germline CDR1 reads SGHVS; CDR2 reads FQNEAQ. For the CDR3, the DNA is TGTGCCAGCAGCCGCCAGGGCAACTATGGCTACACCTTC. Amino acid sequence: CASSRQGNYGYTF.

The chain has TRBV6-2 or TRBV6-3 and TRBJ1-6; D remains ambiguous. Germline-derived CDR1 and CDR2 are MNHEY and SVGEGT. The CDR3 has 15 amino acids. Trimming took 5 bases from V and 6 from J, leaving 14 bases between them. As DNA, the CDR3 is TGTGCCAGCAGTCCAGTAGGGAGCGCTAATTCACCCCTCCACTTT. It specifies CASSPVGSANSPLHF.

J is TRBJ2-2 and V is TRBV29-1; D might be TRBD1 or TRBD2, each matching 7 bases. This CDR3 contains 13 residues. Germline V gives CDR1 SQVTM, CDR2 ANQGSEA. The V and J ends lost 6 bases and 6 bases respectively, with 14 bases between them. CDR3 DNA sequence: TGCAGCGTCTACAGGGGACTATCCGGGGAGCTGTTTTTT. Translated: CSVYRGLSGELFF.

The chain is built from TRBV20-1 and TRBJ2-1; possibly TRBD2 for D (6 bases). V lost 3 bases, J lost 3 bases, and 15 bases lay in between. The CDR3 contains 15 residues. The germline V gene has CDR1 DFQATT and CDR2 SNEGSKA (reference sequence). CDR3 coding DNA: TGCAGTGCTAGTCCAATAGCGGTTCACTACAATGAGCAGTTCTTC. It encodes CSASPIAVHYNEQFF.

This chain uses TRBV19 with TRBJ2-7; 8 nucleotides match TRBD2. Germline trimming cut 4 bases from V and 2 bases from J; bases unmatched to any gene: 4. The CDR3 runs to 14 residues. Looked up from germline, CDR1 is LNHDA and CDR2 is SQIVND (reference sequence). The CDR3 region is CASSTAGDPYEQYF. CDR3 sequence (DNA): TGTGCCAGTAGTACAGCGGGAGATCCCTACGAGCAGTACTTC.

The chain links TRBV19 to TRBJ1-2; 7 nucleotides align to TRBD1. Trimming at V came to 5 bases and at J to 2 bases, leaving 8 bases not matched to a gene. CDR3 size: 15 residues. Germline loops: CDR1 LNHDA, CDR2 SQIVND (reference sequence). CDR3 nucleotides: TGTGCCAGTAGTGTAACCAGACAGGGAAACTATGGCTACACCTTC. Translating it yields CASSVTRQGNYGYTF.

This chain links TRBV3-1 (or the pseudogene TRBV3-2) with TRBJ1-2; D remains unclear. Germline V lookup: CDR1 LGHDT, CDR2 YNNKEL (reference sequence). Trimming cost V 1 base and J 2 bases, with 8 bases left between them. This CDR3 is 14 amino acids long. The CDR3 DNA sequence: TGTGCCAGCAGCCAAGTTCCGGGGAACTATGGCTACACCTTC. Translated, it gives CASSQVPGNYGYTF.

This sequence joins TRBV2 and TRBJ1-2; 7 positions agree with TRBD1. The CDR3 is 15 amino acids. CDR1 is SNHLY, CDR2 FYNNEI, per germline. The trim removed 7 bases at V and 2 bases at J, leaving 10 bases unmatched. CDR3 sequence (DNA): TGTGCCAGCAAATTCGGACAGGTTTCCAACTATGGCTACACCTTC. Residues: CASKFGQVSNYGYTF.

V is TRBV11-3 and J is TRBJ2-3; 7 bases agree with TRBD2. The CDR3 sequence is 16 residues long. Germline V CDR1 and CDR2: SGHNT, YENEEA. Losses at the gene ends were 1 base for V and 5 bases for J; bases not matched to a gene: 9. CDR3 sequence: CASSLGASGYRDTQYF. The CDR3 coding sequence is TGTGCCAGCAGCTTAGGGGCTAGCGGCTACCGAGATACGCAGTATTTT. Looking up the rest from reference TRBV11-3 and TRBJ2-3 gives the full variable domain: EAGVVQSPRYKIIEKKQPVAFWCNPISGHNTLYWYLQNLGQGPELLIRYENEEAVDDSQLPKDRFSAERLKGVDSTLKIQPAELGDSAVYLCASSLGASGYRDTQYFGPGTRLTVL.

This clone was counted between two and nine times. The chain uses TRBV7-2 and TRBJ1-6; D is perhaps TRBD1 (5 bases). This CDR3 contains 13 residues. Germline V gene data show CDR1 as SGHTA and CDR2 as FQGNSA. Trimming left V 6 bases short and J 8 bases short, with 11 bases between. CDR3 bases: TGTGCCAGCAGGGAGGGGTTGGATTCACCCCTCCACTTT. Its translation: CASREGLDSPLHF. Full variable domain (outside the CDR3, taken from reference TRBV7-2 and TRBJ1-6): GAGVSQSPSNKVTEKGKDVELRCDPISGHTALYWYRQSLGQGLEFLIYFQGNSAPDKSGLPSDRFSAERTGGSVSTLTIQRTQQEDSAVYLCASREGLDSPLHFGNGTRLTVT.

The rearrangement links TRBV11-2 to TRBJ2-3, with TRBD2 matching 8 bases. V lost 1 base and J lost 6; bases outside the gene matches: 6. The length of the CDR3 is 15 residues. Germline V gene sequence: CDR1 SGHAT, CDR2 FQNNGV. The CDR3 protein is CASSLAGGPWDTQYF. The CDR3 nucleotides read TGTGCCAGCAGCTTAGCGGGGGGGCCTTGGGATACGCAGTATTTT.

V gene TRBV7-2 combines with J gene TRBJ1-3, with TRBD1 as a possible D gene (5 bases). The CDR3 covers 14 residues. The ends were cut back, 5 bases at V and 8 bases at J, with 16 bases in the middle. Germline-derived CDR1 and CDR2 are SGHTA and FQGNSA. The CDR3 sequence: CASSVRDYLDTIYF. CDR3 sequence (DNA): TGTGCCAGCAGCGTCCGGGACTACCTCGACACCATATATTTT.

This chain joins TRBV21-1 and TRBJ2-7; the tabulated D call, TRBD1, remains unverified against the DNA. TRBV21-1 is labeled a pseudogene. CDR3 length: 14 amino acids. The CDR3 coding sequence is TGTGCCAGCAGCCCGACAGGGGGGCCGTACGAGCAGTACTTC. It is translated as CASSPTGGPYEQYF.

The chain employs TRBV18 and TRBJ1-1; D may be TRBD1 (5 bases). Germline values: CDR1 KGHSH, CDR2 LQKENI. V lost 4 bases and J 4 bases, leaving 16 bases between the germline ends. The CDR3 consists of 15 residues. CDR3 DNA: TGTGCCAGCTCACTGGGGGGAAGCTTTTCCACTGAAGCTTTCTTT. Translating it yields CASSLGGSFSTEAFF.

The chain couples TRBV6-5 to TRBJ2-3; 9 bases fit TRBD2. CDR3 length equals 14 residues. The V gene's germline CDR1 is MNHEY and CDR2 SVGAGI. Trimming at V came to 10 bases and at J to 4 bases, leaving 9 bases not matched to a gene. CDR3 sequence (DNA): TGTGCCACTAGTAGCGGGAGTGGGGCAGATACGCAGTATTTT. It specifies CATSSGSGADTQYF.

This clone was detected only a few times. The CDR3 sequence: CASSISAGGLYEQYF. CDR3 sequence (DNA): TGTGCCAGTAGTATATCGGCGGGAGGGCTCTACGAGCAGTACTTC. The chain employs TRBV19 and TRBJ2-7, with 9 bases matching TRBD2. V shed 2 bases and J 3 bases; nucleotides not matched to a gene: 5. The germline V gene encodes CDR1 LNHDA and CDR2 SQIVND (reference sequence). The CDR3 is made up of 15 amino acids.

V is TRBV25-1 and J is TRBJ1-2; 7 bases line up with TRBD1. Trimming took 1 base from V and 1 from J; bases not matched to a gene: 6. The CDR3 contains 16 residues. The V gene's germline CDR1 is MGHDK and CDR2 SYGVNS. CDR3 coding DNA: TGTGCCAGCAGTGAATTAGGACAGGAGAGTAACTATGGCTACACCTTC. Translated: CASSELGQESNYGYTF.

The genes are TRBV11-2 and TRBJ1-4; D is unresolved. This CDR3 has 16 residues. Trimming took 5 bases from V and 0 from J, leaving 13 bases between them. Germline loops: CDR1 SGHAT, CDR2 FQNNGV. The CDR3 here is CASSPTNRATNEKLFF. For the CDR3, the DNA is TGTGCCAGCAGCCCGACGAACCGTGCAACTAATGAAAAACTGTTTTTT.

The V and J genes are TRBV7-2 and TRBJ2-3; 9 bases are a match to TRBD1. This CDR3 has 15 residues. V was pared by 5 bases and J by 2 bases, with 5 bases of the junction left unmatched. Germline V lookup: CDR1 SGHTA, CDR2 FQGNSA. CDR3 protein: CASSRRTGDTDTQYF. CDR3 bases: TGTGCCAGCAGCCGCCGGACAGGGGACACAGATACGCAGTATTTT. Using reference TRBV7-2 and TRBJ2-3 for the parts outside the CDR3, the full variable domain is GAGVSQSPSNKVTEKGKDVELRCDPISGHTALYWYRQSLGQGLEFLIYFQGNSAPDKSGLPSDRFSAERTGGSVSTLTIQRTQQEDSAVYLCASSRRTGDTDTQYFGPGTRLTVL.

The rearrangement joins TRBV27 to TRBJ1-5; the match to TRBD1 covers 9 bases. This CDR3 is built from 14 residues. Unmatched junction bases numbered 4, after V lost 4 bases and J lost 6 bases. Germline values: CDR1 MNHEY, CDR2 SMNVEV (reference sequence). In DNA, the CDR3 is TGTGCCAGCAGTTCTGACAGGGGGACTCAGCCCCAGCATTTT. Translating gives CASSSDRGTQPQHF.

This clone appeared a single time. The CDR3 spells CASSGTSESGEQFF. The CDR3 nucleotides read TGTGCCAGCAGTGGGACGAGCGAGTCCGGTGAGCAGTTCTTC. The chain carries TRBV2 and TRBJ2-1, with D uncertain. This CDR3 spans 14 amino acids. Per the germline V gene, CDR1 is SNHLY and CDR2 is FYNNEI. V shed 4 bases and J shed 9 bases, with 16 bases lying between them.

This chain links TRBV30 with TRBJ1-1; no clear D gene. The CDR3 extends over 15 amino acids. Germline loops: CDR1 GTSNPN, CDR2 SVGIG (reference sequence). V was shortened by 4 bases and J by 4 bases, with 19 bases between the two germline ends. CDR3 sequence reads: CAWTIAGGWVTEAFF. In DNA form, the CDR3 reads TGTGCCTGGACCATAGCAGGCGGGTGGGTCACTGAAGCTTTCTTT.